This TCR beta chain was observed in a study of siplizumab effects on memory and regulatory T cells. Broader study findings: With siplizumab, Treg-derived clones averaged around 70% of mappable alloreactive CD4+ clones, versus around 28% in controls. Proliferating Tregs from siplizumab cultures lacked functional confirmation of suppression. A naive or memory phenotype could not be assigned to roughly 80-96% of the proliferating CD4+ or CD8+ clones.

This CDR3 is built from 12 residues. Between the trimmed V and J ends, which lost 5 bases and 3 bases, there was a span of 5 bases. In germline, CDR1 is MNHNY, CDR2 SVGAGI (reference sequence). In regard to this clone: As yet, its antigen is unknown.

The data were produced by immunoSEQ multiplex PCR, yet TCRdb's version contains in-frame clones alone and is incomplete. The data contain some 100,000 clones, 80% to 95% of them singletons. The source of this sequence is a human donor in good health. The chain combines TRBV6-6 with TRBJ1-5, with D hard to call. Sequences were obtained from CD4+ T cells sorted from blood. CDR3 sequence reads: CASSRANQPQHF. The DNA of the CDR3 is TGTGCCAGCAGTAGGGCCAATCAGCCCCAGCATTTT.